A selection of T cell receptor beta chains follows, all from one sample in a study of radiotherapy plus CTLA-4 blockade in lung cancer. The table came from immunoSEQ multiplex PCR; TCRdb's copy has only in-frame clones and leaves some out. In the table there are about 67,000 clones, 60% to 80% of which are singletons. Sample: peripheral blood, taken from a patient treated with radiotherapy plus ipilimumab. The origin of the receptors is a human donor with non-small cell lung cancer whose response to radiotherapy plus ipilimumab could not be evaluated. Some clones in this sample may be carry-over from other donors' samples. CDR3s include the opening cysteine and the closing phenylalanine or tryptophan. Fields, in order: J gene, D gene, clone size, V gene, CDR3 DNA, CDR3 protein. A D gene is named only where the DNA matches it firmly. Rows give clone size only sometimes, using once, few, many, or a class for an expanded clone.

J gene: TRBJ1-4; D gene: TRBD1; clone size: few; V gene: TRBV18; CDR3 DNA: TGTGCCAGCTCACCCCCGGGACAGGAGTTTGAGGAAAAACTGTTTTTT; CDR3 protein: CASSPPGQEFEEKLFF
J gene: TRBJ1-1; D gene: TRBD1; clone size: NA; V gene: TRBV19; CDR3 DNA: TGTGCCAGTAGTACGACAGGGGGATGGAACACTGAAGCTTTCTTT; CDR3 protein: CASSTTGGWNTEAFF
J gene: TRBJ2-5; D gene: TRBD1; clone size: NA; V gene: TRBV2; CDR3 DNA: TGTGCCAGCAGTGTGGCAGGGGGTACCAAAGAGACCCAGTACTTC; CDR3 protein: CASSVAGGTKETQYF
J gene: TRBJ1-6; D gene: NA; clone size: few; V gene: TRBV18; CDR3 DNA: TGTGCCAGCTCACCGGACAGCAACTTAGGGTCACCCCTCCACTTT; CDR3 protein: CASSPDSNLGSPLHF
J gene: TRBJ2-3; D gene: NA; clone size: NA; V gene: TRBV5-1; CDR3 DNA: TGCGCCAGCAGCTTGCTTGGGGGGACAGATACGCAGTATTTT; CDR3 protein: CASSLLGGTDTQYF
J gene: TRBJ2-5; D gene: TRBD2; clone size: NA; V gene: TRBV30; CDR3 DNA: TGTGCCTGGGGCGGACTAGCGGGTCTCCAAGAGACCCAGTACTTC; CDR3 protein: CAWGGLAGLQETQYF
J gene: TRBJ2-6; D gene: NA; clone size: NA; V gene: TRBV6-5; CDR3 DNA: TGTGCCAGCAGCCGTTTCTCTGGGGCCAACGTCCTGACTTTC; CDR3 protein: CASSRFSGANVLTF
J gene: TRBJ1-2; D gene: TRBD1; clone size: NA; V gene: TRBV28; CDR3 DNA: TGTGCCAGCAGTTTATCTCGGGCAGGGGGACATGGCTACACCTTC; CDR3 protein: CASSLSRAGGHGYTF
J gene: TRBJ2-1; D gene: NA; clone size: NA; V gene: TRBV5-1; CDR3 DNA: TGCGCCAGCAGCTTGAGCAGGGCGAGCAATGAGCAGTTCTTC; CDR3 protein: CASSLSRASNEQFF
J gene: TRBJ1-5; D gene: TRBD1; clone size: NA; V gene: TRBV29-1; CDR3 DNA: TGCAGCGTTGGGCGGGACAGACTAAATAGCAATCAGCCCCAGCATTTT; CDR3 protein: CSVGRDRLNSNQPQHF
J gene: TRBJ2-1; D gene: TRBD1; clone size: NA; V gene: TRBV13; CDR3 DNA: TGTGCCAGCAGCTTCCGGGACAGGGGACATGAGCAGTTCTTC; CDR3 protein: CASSFRDRGHEQFF
J gene: TRBJ1-2; D gene: NA; clone size: NA; V gene: TRBV2; CDR3 DNA: TGTGCCAGCAGTGAATTCGGTCTCTTGGGAGCTAACTATGGCTACACCTTC; CDR3 protein: CASSEFGLLGANYGYTF
J gene: TRBJ2-7; D gene: NA; clone size: NA; V gene: TRBV5-4; CDR3 DNA: TGTGCCAGCAGCTCCCGCGCAGGGCGTGGCTACGAGCAGTACTTC; CDR3 protein: CASSSRAGRGYEQYF
J gene: TRBJ2-3; D gene: TRBD1; clone size: NA; V gene: TRBV7-6; CDR3 DNA: TGTGCCAGCAGCCGACAGGGGTTGGGCACAGATACGCAGTATTTT; CDR3 protein: CASSRQGLGTDTQYF
J gene: TRBJ1-1; D gene: TRBD1; clone size: NA; V gene: TRBV19; CDR3 DNA: TGTGCCAGTACCCTTCGAGGAGGGGGCGGGAACACTGAAGCTTTCTTT; CDR3 protein: CASTLRGGGGNTEAFF
J gene: TRBJ2-7; D gene: TRBD1; clone size: NA; V gene: TRBV10-2; CDR3 DNA: TGCGCCAGCAGTGCCGGGACAGGGGCCTACGAGCAGTACTTC; CDR3 protein: CASSAGTGAYEQYF
J gene: TRBJ2-7; D gene: NA; clone size: NA; V gene: TRBV6-1; CDR3 DNA: TGTGCCAGCAGTGGACAGGTTAGCTCCTACGAGCAGTACTTC; CDR3 protein: CASSGQVSSYEQYF
J gene: TRBJ1-1; D gene: TRBD1; clone size: NA; V gene: TRBV9; CDR3 DNA: TGTGCCAGCAGCGTCGGGACAGGAGCCACTGAAGCTTTCTTT; CDR3 protein: CASSVGTGATEAFF
J gene: TRBJ2-2; D gene: NA; clone size: NA; V gene: TRBV28; CDR3 DNA: TGTGCCAGCAAAGGTACAGGGTGGGGCGGGGAGCTGTTTTTT; CDR3 protein: CASKGTGWGGELFF
J gene: TRBJ2-3; D gene: TRBD1; clone size: NA; V gene: TRBV28; CDR3 DNA: TGTGCCAGCAGGACAGGGGGCGTTGGGGGTACGCAGTATTTT; CDR3 protein: CASRTGGVGGTQYF
J gene: TRBJ1-2; D gene: NA; clone size: NA; V gene: TRBV7-2; CDR3 DNA: TGTGCCAGCAGCCCATACAGAAACTATGGCTACACCTTC; CDR3 protein: CASSPYRNYGYTF
J gene: TRBJ2-7; D gene: TRBD1; clone size: NA; V gene: TRBV28; CDR3 DNA: TGTGCCAGCAGTCCGGCCGACAGGGAAGGGGGCGAGCAGTACTTC; CDR3 protein: CASSPADREGGEQYF
J gene: TRBJ1-1; D gene: NA; clone size: NA; V gene: TRBV29-1; CDR3 DNA: TGCAGCGTTAGGACTACGGTCACTGAAGCTTTCTTT; CDR3 protein: CSVRTTVTEAFF
J gene: TRBJ2-3; D gene: NA; clone size: once; V gene: TRBV7-9; CDR3 DNA: TGTGCCAGCAGCTTAGTAGGGGCTTCAGATACGCAGTATTTT; CDR3 protein: CASSLVGASDTQYF
J gene: TRBJ1-1; D gene: NA; clone size: NA; V gene: TRBV19; CDR3 DNA: TGTGCCAGTAGACCGACCGACGGCGGGGTGAACACTGAAGCTTTCTTT; CDR3 protein: CASRPTDGGVNTEAFF
J gene: TRBJ2-3; D gene: NA; clone size: NA; V gene: TRBV1; CDR3 DNA: TGCTCCATTGGGCTACGCACAGATACGCAGTATTTT; CDR3 protein: CSIGLRTDTQYF
J gene: TRBJ2-7; D gene: NA; clone size: NA; V gene: TRBV27; CDR3 DNA: TGTGCCAGCAGTTTAGGGCCCTTGGTTTCCGAGCAGTACTTC; CDR3 protein: CASSLGPLVSEQYF
J gene: TRBJ2-4; D gene: NA; clone size: NA; V gene: TRBV10-3; CDR3 DNA: TGTGCCATCAGTGAGTCTCAACTAGGGAACATTCAGTACTTC; CDR3 protein: CAISESQLGNIQYF
J gene: TRBJ1-6; D gene: NA; clone size: NA; V gene: TRBV9; CDR3 DNA: TGTGCCAGCGCCTCAGGGGTTAGGGCCTCACCCCTCCACTTT; CDR3 protein: CASASGVRASPLHF
J gene: TRBJ2-6; D gene: NA; clone size: NA; V gene: TRBV15; CDR3 DNA: TGTGCCACCAGCAGAGATGGAGGGGTGTCGGGGGCCAACGTCCTGACTTTC; CDR3 protein: CATSRDGGVSGANVLTF
J gene: TRBJ2-3; D gene: NA; clone size: NA; V gene: TRBV6-1; CDR3 DNA: TGTGCCAGCTCTCCGGGACAACACACAGATACGCAGTATTTT; CDR3 protein: CASSPGQHTDTQYF
J gene: TRBJ2-1; D gene: NA; clone size: medium-sized; V gene: TRBV6-5; CDR3 DNA: TGTGCCAGCAGGGGCCATCACAATGAGCAGTTCTTC; CDR3 protein: CASRGHHNEQFF
J gene: TRBJ2-7; D gene: NA; clone size: few; V gene: TRBV5-1; CDR3 DNA: TGCGCCAGCAGCTCCCGGACACTACGCGAGCAGTACTTC; CDR3 protein: CASSSRTLREQYF
J gene: TRBJ2-5; D gene: NA; clone size: NA; V gene: TRBV5-6; CDR3 DNA: TGTGCCAGCAGCTTGTTGTTAGCGGTGGCGGAGACCCAGTACTTC; CDR3 protein: CASSLLLAVAETQYF
J gene: TRBJ1-2; D gene: TRBD1; clone size: NA; V gene: TRBV28; CDR3 DNA: TGTGCCAGCAGTTTGCCGGGACAGGGTAATACAAGGGGTGGCTACACCTTC; CDR3 protein: CASSLPGQGNTRGGYTF
J gene: TRBJ1-1; D gene: NA; clone size: few; V gene: TRBV5-6; CDR3 DNA: TGTGCCAGCAGCTTAGGGGGGAACACTGAAGCTTTCTTT; CDR3 protein: CASSLGGNTEAFF
J gene: TRBJ1-5; D gene: NA; clone size: NA; V gene: TRBV9; CDR3 DNA: TGTGCCAGCAGCGCCTCCCCCAATCAGCCCCAGCATTTT; CDR3 protein: CASSASPNQPQHF
J gene: TRBJ1-1; D gene: TRBD1; clone size: few; V gene: TRBV7-9; CDR3 DNA: TGTGCCAGCAGCTCCCTTTACAGGGGGACAAACACTGAAGCTTTCTTT; CDR3 protein: CASSSLYRGTNTEAFF
J gene: TRBJ2-3; D gene: NA; clone size: once; V gene: TRBV6-6; CDR3 DNA: TGTGCCAGCGATCCGGGAACAGATACGCAGTATTTT; CDR3 protein: CASDPGTDTQYF
J gene: TRBJ2-3; D gene: NA; clone size: NA; V gene: TRBV6-5; CDR3 DNA: TGTGCCAGCAGTTTGACAGGTTTTAGCACAGATACGCAGTATTTT; CDR3 protein: CASSLTGFSTDTQYF
J gene: TRBJ1-1; D gene: NA; clone size: NA; V gene: TRBV6-6; CDR3 DNA: TGTGCCAGCGCTTACCCCCAGGTGAACACTGAAGCTTTCTTT; CDR3 protein: CASAYPQVNTEAFF
J gene: TRBJ1-4; D gene: TRBD1; clone size: many; V gene: TRBV19; CDR3 DNA: TGTGCCAGTACCTGGACAGGGGGAACGGAAAAACTGTTTTTT; CDR3 protein: CASTWTGGTEKLFF
J gene: TRBJ1-1; D gene: NA; clone size: NA; V gene: TRBV9; CDR3 DNA: TGTGCCAGCAGCGTAGGGGGCAGATCCGAAGCTTTCTTT; CDR3 protein: CASSVGGRSEAFF
J gene: TRBJ1-5; D gene: NA; clone size: NA; V gene: TRBV7-2; CDR3 DNA: TGTGCCAGCAGCTTAGTGGGCAGCAATCAGCCCCAGCATTTT; CDR3 protein: CASSLVGSNQPQHF
J gene: TRBJ2-1; D gene: TRBD2; clone size: NA; V gene: TRBV23-1; CDR3 DNA: TGCCACCTTGGGGGGGTAAGGGGACTTTACAATGAGCAGTTCTTC; CDR3 protein: CHLGGVRGLYNEQFF
J gene: TRBJ2-2; D gene: NA; clone size: NA; V gene: TRBV7-2; CDR3 DNA: TGTGCCAGCAGCTTAGGTTGGGGGGCCGGGGAGCTGTTTTTT; CDR3 protein: CASSLGWGAGELFF
J gene: TRBJ2-5; D gene: NA; clone size: NA; V gene: TRBV7-2; CDR3 DNA: TGTGCCAGCAGCCTGGGGGGTCCCAGAGAGACCCAGTACTTC; CDR3 protein: CASSLGGPRETQYF